This is a list of T cell receptor beta chains from one sample in a study of control samples from healthy donors and cancer patients. TCRdb keeps only in-frame clones here, not all; method: immunoSEQ multiplex PCR. The table records a few hundred thousand clones, over 75% of them present only once. The sequencing input was PBMCs. The receptor source for this set is a man aged 40-49 years with head and neck cancer. CDR3s include the opening cysteine and the closing phenylalanine or tryptophan. A D gene is named only where the DNA matches it firmly. Clone size, where shown, is once, few, many, or a class for clones that have expanded.

V gene: TRBV6-6
J gene: TRBJ2-7
clone size: .
D gene: .
CDR3 protein: CASSYSNTYEQYF
CDR3 DNA: TGTGCCAGCAGTTACTCGAATACCTACGAGCAGTACTTC

V gene: TRBV11-3
J gene: TRBJ2-1
clone size: .
D gene: .
CDR3 protein: CASSLDGQEQFF
CDR3 DNA: TGTGCCAGCAGCTTAGATGGCCAAGAGCAGTTCTTC

V gene: TRBV30
J gene: TRBJ2-2
clone size: .
D gene: .
CDR3 protein: CAWNTGQDGELFF
CDR3 DNA: TGTGCCTGGAACACAGGGCAGGACGGGGAGCTGTTTTTT

V gene: TRBV28
J gene: TRBJ2-7
clone size: .
D gene: .
CDR3 protein: CASKEALPDF
CDR3 DNA: TGTGCCAGCAAGGAAGCCCTCCCGGACTTC

V gene: TRBV27
J gene: TRBJ1-5
clone size: .
D gene: TRBD1
CDR3 protein: CASSPGQGYQPQHF
CDR3 DNA: TGTGCCAGCAGTCCGGGACAGGGGTATCAGCCCCAGCATTTT

V gene: TRBV6-6
J gene: TRBJ1-2
clone size: .
D gene: .
CDR3 protein: CASSAPTLFDYGYTF
CDR3 DNA: TGTGCCAGCAGTGCCCCGACCCTATTTGACTATGGCTACACCTTC

V gene: TRBV9
J gene: TRBJ1-6
clone size: .
D gene: .
CDR3 protein: CASSPAGALNSPLHF
CDR3 DNA: TGTGCCAGCAGCCCCGCCGGGGCCCTTAATTCACCCCTCCACTTT

V gene: TRBV19
J gene: TRBJ1-1
clone size: .
D gene: TRBD1
CDR3 protein: CASRTGFGEAFF
CDR3 DNA: TGTGCCAGTCGGACAGGGTTCGGTGAAGCTTTCTTT

V gene: TRBV20-1
J gene: TRBJ2-7
clone size: .
D gene: .
CDR3 protein: CSVPALNEQYF
CDR3 DNA: TGCAGTGTTCCCGCCCTTAACGAGCAGTACTTC

V gene: TRBV15
J gene: TRBJ1-2
clone size: once
D gene: .
CDR3 protein: CATSRDRAGFGYTF
CDR3 DNA: TGTGCCACCAGCAGAGATAGGGCAGGGTTCGGCTACACCTTC

V gene: TRBV29-1
J gene: TRBJ2-7
clone size: .
D gene: .
CDR3 protein: CSVGLSEAYEQYF
CDR3 DNA: TGCAGCGTAGGGTTGTCAGAGGCCTACGAGCAGTACTTC

V gene: TRBV19
J gene: TRBJ1-5
clone size: .
D gene: .
CDR3 protein: CASSRAGDGNQPQHF
CDR3 DNA: TGTGCCAGTAGTAGGGCAGGGGATGGCAATCAGCCCCAGCATTTT

V gene: TRBV18
J gene: TRBJ2-3
clone size: .
D gene: TRBD1
CDR3 protein: CASSPSGTGHTDTQYF
CDR3 DNA: TGTGCCAGCTCACCATCCGGGACAGGGCACACAGATACGCAGTATTTT

V gene: TRBV14
J gene: TRBJ2-1
clone size: .
D gene: .
CDR3 protein: CASSQVWQQGRNEQFF
CDR3 DNA: TGTGCCAGCAGCCAAGTTTGGCAACAGGGGAGGAATGAGCAGTTCTTC

V gene: TRBV6-4
J gene: TRBJ1-1
clone size: .
D gene: TRBD1
CDR3 protein: CASSPTGEVTEAFF
CDR3 DNA: TGTGCCAGCAGTCCAACAGGGGAGGTTACTGAAGCTTTCTTT

V gene: TRBV6-6
J gene: TRBJ2-1
clone size: .
D gene: .
CDR3 protein: CASSYRDGYNEQFF
CDR3 DNA: TGTGCCAGCAGTTACCGGGACGGCTACAATGAGCAGTTCTTC

V gene: TRBV7-2
J gene: TRBJ1-3
clone size: .
D gene: .
CDR3 protein: CASSLSLSGNTIYF
CDR3 DNA: TGTGCCAGCAGCTTAAGCCTCTCTGGAAACACCATATATTTT

V gene: TRBV28
J gene: TRBJ2-7
clone size: .
D gene: .
CDR3 protein: CASSLWRVPEQYF
CDR3 DNA: TGTGCCAGCAGTTTATGGCGGGTTCCCGAGCAGTACTTC

V gene: TRBV5-1
J gene: TRBJ2-7
clone size: .
D gene: TRBD2
CDR3 protein: CASSLYVLGRGSSYEQYF
CDR3 DNA: TGCGCCAGCAGCTTGTACGTTTTGGGGCGGGGGAGCTCCTACGAGCAGTACTTC

V gene: TRBV6-4
J gene: TRBJ2-1
clone size: .
D gene: .
CDR3 protein: CASSFTGDGEQFF
CDR3 DNA: TGTGCCAGCAGCTTCACCGGCGACGGTGAGCAGTTCTTC

V gene: TRBV7-6
J gene: TRBJ1-2
clone size: once
D gene: TRBD1
CDR3 protein: CASSLAEGAWGYTF
CDR3 DNA: TGTGCCAGCAGCTTAGCGGAGGGGGCCTGGGGCTACACCTTC

V gene: TRBV18
J gene: TRBJ2-7
clone size: .
D gene: .
CDR3 protein: CASSPWDTRYEQYF
CDR3 DNA: TGTGCCAGCTCACCATGGGACACAAGGTACGAGCAGTACTTC

V gene: TRBV12-3/TRBV12-4
J gene: TRBJ1-1
clone size: .
D gene: .
CDR3 protein: CASRPGSRIEAFF
CDR3 DNA: TGTGCCAGCAGACCCGGGTCCAGGATTGAGGCTTTCTTT

V gene: TRBV27
J gene: TRBJ1-1
clone size: .
D gene: .
CDR3 protein: CASSLTGRVAFF
CDR3 DNA: TGTGCCAGCAGTTTAACGGGAAGAGTAGCTTTCTTT

V gene: TRBV7-3
J gene: TRBJ2-1
clone size: .
D gene: .
CDR3 protein: CASSVTGANEQFF
CDR3 DNA: TGTGCCAGCAGCGTCACGGGGGCGAATGAGCAGTTCTTC

V gene: TRBV3-1/TRBV3-2
J gene: TRBJ1-1
clone size: .
D gene: .
CDR3 protein: CASSPHRQAQMNTEAFF
CDR3 DNA: TGTGCCAGCAGCCCCCACAGGCAGGCACAGATGAACACTGAAGCTTTCTTT

V gene: TRBV30
J gene: TRBJ2-7
clone size: .
D gene: .
CDR3 protein: CAWSVLGTTYF
CDR3 DNA: TGTGCCTGGAGTGTATTAGGGACAACGTACTTC

V gene: TRBV28
J gene: TRBJ1-1
clone size: .
D gene: TRBD1
CDR3 protein: CASSLPTGVRTEAFF
CDR3 DNA: TGTGCCAGCAGTTTACCAACAGGGGTAAGGACTGAAGCTTTCTTT

V gene: TRBV6-2/TRBV6-3
J gene: TRBJ1-5
clone size: .
D gene: .
CDR3 protein: CASSYSSVRSNQPQHF
CDR3 DNA: TGTGCCAGCAGTTACTCGAGTGTACGTAGCAATCAGCCCCAGCATTTT

V gene: TRBV7-3
J gene: TRBJ1-6
clone size: .
D gene: .
CDR3 protein: CASSLNRNSPLHF
CDR3 DNA: TGTGCCAGCAGCTTAAACAGGAATTCACCCCTCCACTTT

V gene: TRBV30
J gene: TRBJ2-7
clone size: .
D gene: .
CDR3 protein: CAWMRGVRGEQYF
CDR3 DNA: TGTGCCTGGATGAGGGGGGTCCGGGGCGAGCAGTACTTC

V gene: TRBV6-4
J gene: TRBJ2-1
clone size: .
D gene: TRBD2
CDR3 protein: CASSELAASNEQFF
CDR3 DNA: TGTGCCAGCAGTGAACTAGCGGCCTCCAATGAGCAGTTCTTC

V gene: TRBV5-6
J gene: TRBJ2-5
clone size: .
D gene: TRBD2
CDR3 protein: CASSRTLAGGPLGLETQYF
CDR3 DNA: TGTGCCAGCAGCCGGACACTAGCGGGGGGGCCTTTAGGATTAGAGACCCAGTACTTC

V gene: TRBV5-1
J gene: TRBJ1-3
clone size: .
D gene: .
CDR3 protein: CASSLAAQGASGNTIYF
CDR3 DNA: TGCGCCAGCAGCTTGGCGGCCCAAGGGGCGTCTGGAAACACCATATATTTT

V gene: TRBV11-2
J gene: TRBJ2-1
clone size: .
D gene: .
CDR3 protein: CASSLRRSSYNEQFF
CDR3 DNA: TGTGCCAGCAGCTTACGAAGGAGCTCCTACAATGAGCAGTTCTTC

V gene: TRBV20-1
J gene: TRBJ1-1
clone size: .
D gene: .
CDR3 protein: CSASHPGATNTEAFF
CDR3 DNA: TGCAGTGCTAGTCATCCGGGGGCGACGAACACTGAAGCTTTCTTT

V gene: TRBV7-3
J gene: TRBJ2-1
clone size: .
D gene: TRBD2
CDR3 protein: CASSPNSGGASYNEQFF
CDR3 DNA: TGTGCCAGCAGCCCTAATAGCGGGGGGGCCTCCTACAATGAGCAGTTCTTC

V gene: TRBV5-6
J gene: TRBJ2-7
clone size: .
D gene: TRBD2
CDR3 protein: CASRPPGGSPYEQYF
CDR3 DNA: TGTGCCAGCAGACCCCCGGGAGGGAGCCCCTACGAGCAGTACTTC

V gene: TRBV6-5
J gene: TRBJ1-1
clone size: .
D gene: .
CDR3 protein: CASSYNRLYTEAFF
CDR3 DNA: TGTGCCAGCAGTTATAACAGGTTATACACTGAAGCTTTCTTT

V gene: TRBV30
J gene: TRBJ1-2
clone size: .
D gene: .
CDR3 protein: CAWSVLYGGSDYGYTF
CDR3 DNA: TGTGCCTGGAGTGTACTATACGGGGGTTCGGACTATGGCTACACCTTC

V gene: TRBV11-3
J gene: TRBJ1-1
clone size: once
D gene: TRBD1
CDR3 protein: CASSRQGRDTEAFF
CDR3 DNA: TGTGCCAGCAGTCGACAGGGGCGGGACACTGAAGCTTTCTTT

V gene: TRBV7-6
J gene: TRBJ2-2
clone size: .
D gene: TRBD2
CDR3 protein: CASSLVAGEDTGELFF
CDR3 DNA: TGTGCCAGCAGCTTAGTAGCGGGAGAGGACACCGGGGAGCTGTTTTTT

V gene: TRBV27
J gene: TRBJ2-3
clone size: .
D gene: .
CDR3 protein: CASRSPADTQYF
CDR3 DNA: TGTGCCAGCCGTTCTCCCGCAGATACGCAGTATTTT

V gene: TRBV7-9
J gene: TRBJ2-7
clone size: .
D gene: .
CDR3 protein: CASSQLRGQGTYEQYF
CDR3 DNA: TGTGCCAGCAGCCAACTACGGGGACAAGGTACCTACGAGCAGTACTTC

V gene: TRBV29-1
J gene: TRBJ2-2
clone size: .
D gene: .
CDR3 protein: CSVAHTGELFF
CDR3 DNA: TGCAGCGTTGCGCACACCGGGGAGCTGTTTTTT

V gene: TRBV19
J gene: TRBJ1-1
clone size: once
D gene: .
CDR3 protein: CASSIWAGGVGTEAFF
CDR3 DNA: TGTGCCAGTAGTATATGGGCCGGGGGGGTCGGCACTGAAGCTTTCTTT

V gene: TRBV6-5
J gene: TRBJ1-2
clone size: .
D gene: .
CDR3 protein: CASSYSQGTGGYTF
CDR3 DNA: TGTGCCAGCAGTTACTCGCAGGGAACTGGTGGCTACACCTTC